The 25 T cell receptor beta chains reported below all come from one sample, sequenced in a study of T cell responses to AZD1222 COVID-19 vaccine. TCRdb's copy holds only in-frame clones and misses some; the assay was immunoSEQ multiplex PCR. Among about 130,000 clones listed, over 90% were seen once. This sample comprised peripheral blood, obtained on day 0 of AZD1222 vaccination. All receptors derive from an adult in good health.

This chain connects TRBV2 to TRBJ2-1; either TRBD1 or TRBD2 may fit D (6 bases each). The V gene's germline CDR1 is SNHLY and CDR2 FYNNEI. This CDR3 has 14 amino acids. Trimming took off 11 bases at V and 5 bases at J, with 19 bases between the two ends. The CDR3 is CAGTGTGDHNEQFF. DNA for the CDR3: TGTGCCGGAACAGGGACGGGAGACCACAATGAGCAGTTCTTC.

This clone was observed a single time. The genes are TRBV4-1 and TRBJ1-2; possibly TRBD1 for D (5 bases). CDR1 is MGHRA and CDR2 is YSYEKL in the germline V gene. The CDR3 sequence is 15 residues long. The V and J ends lost 1 base and 6 bases respectively, with 15 bases between them. This CDR3 is CASSQATLGTNGYTF. The CDR3 nucleotides read TGCGCCAGCAGCCAAGCTACCCTAGGGACGAATGGCTACACCTTC.

This chain uses TRBV30 with TRBJ1-1; 9 bases line up with TRBD1. Germline values: CDR1 GTSNPN, CDR2 SVGIG (reference sequence). The CDR3 is made up of 12 amino acids. V gave up 2 bases and J gave up 8 bases; unmatched junction bases: 3. Written as DNA, the CDR3 is TGTGCCTGGAGTAGAGGACAGGGGGAAGCTTTCTTT. It encodes CAWSRGQGEAFF. The whole variable domain, remainder taken from reference TRBV30 and TRBJ1-1, is SQTIHQWPATLVQPVGSPLSLECTVEGTSNPNLYWYRQAAGRGLQLLFYSVGIGQISSEVPQNLSASRPQDRQFILSSKKLLLSDSGFYLCAWSRGQGEAFFGQGTRLTVV.

This chain links TRBV5-1 with TRBJ1-6; 10 bases map to TRBD1. V lost 0 bases to trimming and J lost 11 bases; unmatched junction nucleotides: 2. Germline V gene data show CDR1 as SGHRS and CDR2 as YFSETQ. This CDR3 spans 14 amino acids. The CDR3 DNA is TGCGCCAGCAGCTTGGGACAGGGGGCAACACCCCTCCACTTT. This codes for CASSLGQGATPLHF.

The chain joins TRBV11-2 to TRBJ1-2, with 8 positions matching TRBD1. The CDR3 contains 16 residues. V dropped 5 bases and J dropped 1; count of bases not matched to a gene: 9. Germline assignment: CDR1 SGHAT and CDR2 FQNNGV. CDR3 DNA: TGTGCCAGCAGCCCTTTAACCGACAGGGGTAACTATGGCTACACCTTC. Its protein is CASSPLTDRGNYGYTF.

On this clone itself: At one end the junction does not follow the germline gene, possibly because of a read error. CDR3 sequence (DNA): TGTGCCAGCGGCTTCCGGCTAGCGGGAGGCTCCAGGGATACGCAGTATTTT. The encoded protein is CASGFRLAGGSRDTQYF. V is TRBV7-8 and J is TRBJ2-3, with 11 bases identical to TRBD2. This CDR3 spans 17 amino acids. In germline, CDR1 is SGHVS, CDR2 FQNEAQ.

V and J are TRBV4-2 and TRBJ1-3; D gene ambiguous. The CDR3 sequence is 17 residues long. Germline V gene sequence: CDR1 LGHNA, CDR2 YNFKEQ. Trimming stripped 0 bases from V and 0 bases from J, with 12 bases between. CDR3 sequence (DNA): TGTGCCAGCAGCCAAGAGGCCGGGCAGCTCTCTGGAAACACCATATATTTT. This encodes CASSQEAGQLSGNTIYF.

This clone occurred once. The gene calls are TRBV6-7 and TRBJ2-1; no firm D call. Being an ORF, TRBV6-7 has a function that is uncertain. This CDR3 is 17 amino acids long. Trimming took off 0 bases at V and 0 bases at J, with 12 bases between the two ends. CDR3 coding DNA: TGTGCCAGCAGTTACTCGCAATGTAACAGCTCCTACAATGAGCAGTTCTTC. It yields the protein CASSYSQCNSSYNEQFF.

This rearrangement joins TRBV19 to TRBJ1-1; 7 bases align to TRBD1. The CDR3 has 14 residues. V gave up 3 bases and J gave up 7 bases; unmatched junction bases: 8. The germline V gene has CDR1 LNHDA and CDR2 SQIVND (reference sequence). The CDR3 reads CASSMSNWDSEAFF. The CDR3 DNA sequence: TGTGCCAGTAGTATGAGTAATTGGGACAGTGAAGCTTTCTTT.

In this sample, this clone turned up once. V is TRBV25-1 and J is TRBJ1-1; TRBD1 is a possible D gene (6 bases). CDR1 MGHDK and CDR2 SYGVNS come from the germline V gene. The CDR3 runs 13 residues. Trimming stripped 6 bases from V and 5 bases from J, with 13 bases between. CDR3 protein: CASRLTGRTEAFF. CDR3 DNA: TGTGCCAGCAGACTCACAGGGCGGACTGAAGCTTTCTTT.

This clone was seen only once. This chain connects TRBV30 to TRBJ2-6; D gene uncertain. Trimming left V 5 bases short and J 1 base short, with 6 bases between. The CDR3 extends over 13 amino acids. Germline CDR1 GTSNPN, CDR2 SVGIG (reference sequence). This chain's CDR3 is CAWQLSGANVLTF. For the CDR3, the DNA is TGTGCCTGGCAACTGTCTGGGGCCAACGTCCTGACTTTC. Filled out from reference TRBV30 and TRBJ2-6, the complete variable domain reads SQTIHQWPATLVQPVGSPLSLECTVEGTSNPNLYWYRQAAGRGLQLLFYSVGIGQISSEVPQNLSASRPQDRQFILSSKKLLLSDSGFYLCAWQLSGANVLTFGAGSRLTVL.

The V call is TRBV6-4, the J call TRBJ1-4, with D hard to call. The CDR3 is 11 amino acids. The V end was cut by 7 bases, the J end by 7 bases, with 7 bases between. CDR1 is MRHNA, CDR2 SNTAGT, per germline. The CDR3 DNA reads as TGTGCCAGCAAATCGGGTGAAAAACTGTTTTTT. Translation gives CASKSGEKLFF.

The chain joins TRBV29-1 to TRBJ1-1, with 9 bases matching TRBD1. V dropped 7 bases and J dropped 0; count of bases not matched to a gene: 3. CDR3 length: 13 residues. The V gene's germline CDR1 is SQVTM and CDR2 ANQGSEA. The CDR3 DNA is TGCAGCGCCCGGACAGGGGTGAACACTGAAGCTTTCTTT. Protein: CSARTGVNTEAFF.

The chain is built from TRBV18 and TRBJ2-2; TRBD1 might be the D (6 bases). Germline CDR1 reads KGHSH; CDR2 reads LQKENI. The CDR3 runs to 17 residues. V shed 4 bases and J shed 2 bases, with 17 bases lying between them. The chain's CDR3 is CASSLQVADSNTGELFF. The CDR3 bases are TGTGCCAGCTCACTACAGGTTGCGGACAGCAACACCGGGGAGCTGTTTTTT.

The chain recombines TRBV18 with TRBJ1-3, with D unresolved. The germline V gene has CDR1 KGHSH and CDR2 LQKENI. V was pared by 6 bases and J by 7 bases, with 13 bases between. The CDR3 sequence is 13 residues long. The CDR3 DNA sequence: TGTGCCAGCTCCCATAGAGAGACGAACACCATATATTTT. Protein: CASSHRETNTIYF.

V gene TRBV9 combines with J gene TRBJ2-5, with D perhaps matching TRBD1 or TRBD2 (6 bases each). Deletions cut 3 bases from V and 5 bases from J, with 20 bases between. Germline-derived CDR1 and CDR2 are SGDLS and YYNGEE. The CDR3 is 16 residues long. CDR3 in amino acids: CASSGSGRGYVETQYF. In DNA, the CDR3 is TGTGCCAGCAGCGGTAGCGGCAGGGGTTATGTGGAGACCCAGTACTTC.

The J gene is TRBJ2-1, the V gene TRBV7-9, with D tentatively TRBD2 (5 bases). V lost 6 bases to trimming and J lost 0 bases, with 15 bases between them. This CDR3 comprises 16 residues. The germline V gene has CDR1 SEHNR and CDR2 FQNEAQ (reference sequence). Written as DNA, the CDR3 is TGTGCCAGCAGACTGAGCGGTGTGAGCTCCTACAATGAGCAGTTCTTC. This gives the protein CASRLSGVSSYNEQFF.

The chain links TRBV27 to TRBJ1-5; TRBD1 is a possible D gene (5 bases). The V and J ends lost 3 bases and 6 bases respectively, with 15 bases between them. There are 15 residues in the CDR3. The germline CDR1 and CDR2 sequences are MNHEY and SMNVEV (reference sequence). The CDR3 spells CASSFSGVVAQPQHF. In DNA, the CDR3 is TGTGCCAGCAGTTTTTCGGGGGTGGTAGCTCAGCCCCAGCATTTT.

The chain has TRBV7-2 and TRBJ1-5; D is perhaps TRBD1 (5 bases). Per the germline V gene, CDR1 is SGHTA and CDR2 is FQGNSA. V gave up 5 bases and J gave up 8 bases, with 13 bases separating them. The CDR3 spans 13 residues. The CDR3 DNA sequence: TGTGCCAGCAGCCCTGACAGAGGGAAGCCCCAGCATTTT. It yields the protein CASSPDRGKPQHF.

J is TRBJ1-6 and V is TRBV25-1; weak D call: TRBD1 (5 bases). The germline gives CDR1 MGHDK, CDR2 SYGVNS. This CDR3 contains 14 residues. Trimming removed 6 bases at V and 14 bases at J, with 20 bases between. Here the CDR3 reads CASSTGRGVFTLHF. The DNA for the CDR3 is TGTGCCAGCAGCACGGGTCGGGGGGTTTTCACCCTCCACTTT. The whole variable domain, filled in from reference TRBV25-1 and TRBJ1-6, reads EADIYQTPRYLVIGTGKKITLECSQTMGHDKMYWYQQDPGMELHLIHYSYGVNSTEKGDLSSESTVSRIRTEHFPLTLESARPSHTSQYLCASSTGRGVFTLHFGNGTRLTVT.

As DNA, the CDR3 is TGTGCCAGCACCTCGACTTCTGGAAACACCATATATTTT. Protein product: CASTSTSGNTIYF. The V and J genes are TRBV6-5 and TRBJ1-3; no clear D. Germline CDR1 MNHEY, CDR2 SVGAGI. V lost 7 bases, J lost 1 base, and 8 bases lay in between. The CDR3 is made up of 13 amino acids.

The chain carries TRBV6-6 and TRBJ1-2; D is perhaps TRBD1 (6 bases). CDR1 is MNHNY, CDR2 SVGAGI, per germline (reference sequence). V dropped 2 bases and J dropped 2 bases, with 9 bases sitting between them. The CDR3 has 14 residues. The CDR3 DNA reads as TGTGCCAGCAGTTACGGCCAGGGGAACTATGGCTACACCTTC. Its protein product is CASSYGQGNYGYTF.

This clone was counted once. The chain is built from TRBV19 and TRBJ2-2; no clear D. The germline gives CDR1 LNHDA, CDR2 SQIVND (reference sequence). The CDR3 runs to 14 residues. The V and J ends lost 6 bases and 1 base respectively, with 9 bases between them. The CDR3 DNA reads as TGTGCCAGTAGCCCTTCACTGAACACCGGGGAGCTGTTTTTT. This sequence encodes CASSPSLNTGELFF. Drawing the rest from reference TRBV19 and TRBJ2-2, the complete variable domain is DGGITQSPKYLFRKEGQNVTLSCEQNLNHDAMYWYRQDPGQGLRLIYYSQIVNDFQKGDIAEGYSVSREKKESFPLTVTSAQKNPTAFYLCASSPSLNTGELFFGEGSRLTVL.

This sequence joins TRBV10-3 and TRBJ2-7; 9 bases agree with TRBD1. Unmatched junction bases numbered 12, after V lost 6 bases and J lost 6 bases. CDR3 length: 15 residues. Per germline, CDR1 ENHRY and CDR2 SYGVKD. The CDR3 protein is CAISRTGGSGAEQYF. In DNA form, the CDR3 reads TGTGCCATCAGCAGAACAGGGGGCTCGGGGGCCGAGCAGTACTTC.

The DNA for the CDR3 is TGTGCCAGCAGCCCCCGGGACAGGGCCTCCGAGCAGTACTTC. Protein product: CASSPRDRASEQYF. This chain connects TRBV5-6 to TRBJ2-7; 9 nucleotides line up with TRBD1. Trimming cost V 4 bases and J 6 bases; bases outside gene matches: 8. The germline gives CDR1 SGHDT, CDR2 YYEEEE. This CDR3 spans 14 amino acids.